This paragraph covers one T cell receptor beta chain sequence. Its antigen is unknown. CDR1 MNHEY and CDR2 SMNVEV come from the germline V gene (reference sequence). V dropped 1 base and J dropped 6 bases, with 9 bases sitting between them. CDR3 length: 13 amino acids. A multiplex PCR was run with 60 Vbeta primers and 13 Jbeta primers. The table came from immunoSEQ multiplex PCR; TCRdb's copy has only in-frame clones and leaves some out. The sample includes more than 95,000 clones, 80% seen only once; the top ten take approximately 1.2%. The sample originates from a study of cytomegalovirus exposure and HLA in healthy donors. Findings and caveats of the study: Sequence variants that were highly shared formed a cluster that was likely a sequencing artifact. Three chains tied to CMV proved CMV antigen-specific in vitro. TCR beta V- and J-gene trimming was later associated with a missense DCLRE1C variant.

The chain links TRBV27 to TRBJ1-2; D is perhaps TRBD1 (6 bases). Sequencing was performed on PBMCs. This TCR was sampled from a female donor in good health and CMV-seronegative. This chain's CDR3 is CASSLFGGDGYTF. In nucleotides, the CDR3 is TGTGCCAGCAGTTTATTTGGGGGCGATGGCTACACCTTC.